Listed here are 24 T cell receptor beta chains from one sample, sequenced in a study of neurological immune-mediated disorders. TCRdb used MiXCR to reprocess the 5' RACE reads, holding one entry per CDR3 protein. The data contain 55,000 to 75,000 distinct CDR3 sequences, roughly 5.6% of them singletons. The sample comprised PBMCs. The receptors shown here come from a human donor with multiple sclerosis. The donor label of this sample is uncertain.

In its sample, this clonotype was seen a few times. The chain employs TRBV7-2 and TRBJ2-1, with TRBD2 matching 8 bases. Per germline, CDR1 SGHTA and CDR2 FQGNSA. The CDR3 length is 17 residues. J lost 3 bases, V lost 5 bases, and 12 bases had no gene match. DNA of the CDR3: TGTGCCAGCAGCCCCCTTGGCGGGGGGACCTTCTACAATGAGCAGTTCTTC. It specifies CASSPLGGGTFYNEQFF. The variable domain in full, completed from reference TRBV7-2 and TRBJ2-1, reads GAGVSQSPSNKVTEKGKDVELRCDPISGHTALYWYRQSLGQGLEFLIYFQGNSAPDKSGLPSDRFSAERTGGSVSTLTIQRTQQEDSAVYLCASSPLGGGTFYNEQFFGPGTRLTVL.

At least ten counts were recorded for this clonotype. The chain couples TRBV5-1 to TRBJ2-7; the match to TRBD1 covers 10 bases. This CDR3 region has 16 residues. Looked up from germline, CDR1 is SGHRS and CDR2 is YFSETQ. Unmatched junction bases numbered 8, after V lost 4 bases and J lost 1 base. The CDR3: CASSLPGQGISYEQYF. The CDR3, as DNA: TGCGCCAGCAGCCTCCCGGGACAGGGGATATCCTACGAGCAGTACTTC.

This clonotype was observed many times. The V and J genes are TRBV5-1 and TRBJ2-4; D remains ambiguous. Germline V gene sequence: CDR1 SGHRS, CDR2 YFSETQ. Trimming left V 0 bases short and J 0 bases short, with 4 bases between. The CDR3 runs to 14 residues. The CDR3 nucleotides are TGCGCCAGCAGCTTGGACTTAGCCAAAAACATTCAGTACTTC. It specifies CASSLDLAKNIQYF.

Many counts were recorded for this clonotype. The chain carries TRBV3-1 and TRBJ2-1; the D gene is possibly TRBD1 (7 bases). Between the trimmed V and J ends, which lost 1 base and 10 bases, there was a span of 17 bases. There are 15 residues in the CDR3. The germline CDR1 and CDR2 sequences are LGHDT and YNNKEL (reference sequence). The CDR3 DNA reads TGTGCCAGCAGCCAAGGCAGGGGGGCCCTCAGGGAGCAGTTCTTC. The encoded protein is CASSQGRGALREQFF.

This clonotype was detected ten times or more. This chain links TRBV24-1 with TRBJ2-3, with 13 bases fitting TRBD2. Germline V lookup: CDR1 KGHDR, CDR2 SFDVKD. Trimming removed 2 bases from V and 7 bases from J; junction bases left unmatched: 14. The CDR3 sequence is 19 residues long. The CDR3 sequence: CATSDSAPGLAGKTNTQYF. The CDR3 nucleotides read TGTGCCACCAGTGATTCGGCACCGGGACTAGCGGGGAAGACGAATACGCAGTATTTT.

This clonotype was seen ten or more times. The chain combines TRBV28 with TRBJ2-5; TRBD2 matches 9 bases. The CDR3 spans 13 residues. Per the germline V gene, CDR1 is MDHEN and CDR2 is SYDVKM. Trimming cost V 6 bases and J 5 bases; bases outside gene matches: 4. The CDR3 sequence: CASRPAGGETQYF. CDR3 in DNA: TGTGCCAGCAGGCCCGCGGGGGGGGAGACCCAGTACTTC.

This clonotype was picked up many times. V is TRBV4-1 and J is TRBJ2-3; D not resolved. The CDR3 covers 16 residues. Trimming pared 0 bases from V and 9 bases from J, leaving 19 bases between. Germline CDR1 reads MGHRA; CDR2 reads YSYEKL. CDR3 bases: TGCGCCAGCAGCCAAGAACCCGGGCCCTACTCTGAAACGCAGTATTTT. It yields the protein CASSQEPGPYSETQYF.

Ten or more counts support this clonotype. The chain recombines TRBV12-3 or TRBV12-4 with TRBJ1-2; 9 positions agree with TRBD1. The length of the CDR3 is 13 residues. The V and J ends lost 7 bases and 4 bases, in that order; junction bases with no gene match: 4. The CDR3, as DNA: TGTGCCAGCAAACGGGACAGGGTCTATGGCTACACCTTC. Protein product: CASKRDRVYGYTF.

The table lists this clonotype with many counts. The V call is TRBV5-1, the J call TRBJ1-1; D may be TRBD1 (5 bases). Germline V gene data show CDR1 as SGHRS and CDR2 as YFSETQ. Trimming removed 6 bases from V and 1 base from J, with 16 bases in between. CDR3 length: 15 residues. The CDR3 loop is CASTQTVTGNTEAFF. CDR3 nucleotides: TGCGCCAGCACCCAGACGGTTACAGGGAACACTGAAGCTTTCTTT.

In this sample, this clonotype turned up many times. The chain recombines TRBV7-2 with TRBJ2-3; D remains ambiguous. Trimming removed 5 bases from V and 3 bases from J, with 9 bases in between. The CDR3 contains 13 residues. Germline CDR1 and CDR2: SGHTA and FQGNSA. The CDR3 loop reads CASSVSRTDTQYF. The DNA of the CDR3 is TGTGCCAGCAGCGTTAGCAGGACAGATACGCAGTATTTT.

This clonotype was counted many times. V and J are TRBV29-1 and TRBJ2-1; 9 bases match TRBD1. After removal of 7 bases from V and 8 bases from J, the junction contained 9 bases not matched to a gene. The CDR3 is 13 amino acids. From germline, CDR1 is SQVTM and CDR2 ANQGSEA. The CDR3 region is CSAAGTGFDEQFF. As DNA, the CDR3 is TGCAGCGCCGCCGGGACAGGGTTCGATGAGCAGTTCTTC.

This clonotype was detected many times. This chain joins TRBV5-6 and TRBJ1-5; maybe TRBD1 (5 bases). The CDR3 spans 15 residues. CDR1 SGHDT and CDR2 YYEEEE come from the germline V gene. V lost 6 bases and J lost 10, with 23 bases in between. CDR3 bases: TGTGCCAGCACCACGGGGCCGACGAGTAATGAACCCCAGCATTTT. Protein: CASTTGPTSNEPQHF.

This clonotype was observed at least ten times. The chain joins TRBV5-1 to TRBJ2-7, with TRBD1 matching 10 bases. The length of the CDR3 is 14 residues. Germline trimming cut 4 bases from V and 1 base from J; bases unmatched to any gene: 2. Per germline, CDR1 SGHRS and CDR2 YFSETQ. CDR3 protein: CASSGQGGSYEQYF. The CDR3 DNA reads TGCGCCAGCAGCGGACAGGGGGGATCCTACGAGCAGTACTTC.

In its sample, this clonotype was seen many times. This chain connects TRBV6-5 to TRBJ2-1, with D perhaps being TRBD1 or TRBD2 (6 bases each). The CDR3 is made up of 13 amino acids. V was shortened by 7 bases and J by 6 bases, with 13 bases between the two germline ends. Per germline, CDR1 MNHEY and CDR2 SVGAGI. CDR3 coding DNA: TGTGCCAGCACCTTGGGGGGCGGCAATGAGCAGTTCTTC. This encodes CASTLGGGNEQFF.

At least ten counts were recorded for this clonotype. The V call is TRBV5-4, the J call TRBJ1-2, with 7 positions matching TRBD1. Germline lookup yields CDR1 SGHNT and CDR2 YYREEE (reference sequence). The CDR3 runs 13 residues. With 0 bases clipped from V and 6 bases from J, the junction kept 2 bases outside the gene matches. The CDR3 sequence: CASSLAGGDGYTF. CDR3 sequence (DNA): TGTGCCAGCAGCTTGGCAGGGGGTGATGGCTACACCTTC. Filled out from reference TRBV5-4 and TRBJ1-2, the complete variable domain reads ETGVTQSPTHLIKTRGQQVTLRCSSQSGHNTVSWYQQALGQGPQFIFQYYREEENGRGNFPPRFSGLQFPNYSSELNVNALELDDSALYLCASSLAGGDGYTFGSGTRLTVV.

This clonotype was picked up many times. The chain joins TRBV6-2 or TRBV6-3 to TRBJ1-1; tentative D call: TRBD1 (6 bases). With 7 bases removed from V and 0 bases from J, the gap between germline ends came to 18 bases. Germline V gene data show CDR1 as MNHEY and CDR2 as SVGEGT. The CDR3 loop spans 16 amino acids. The CDR3 DNA sequence: TGTGCCAGCAAATCACCCCGGCAGGGGATGAACACTGAAGCTTTCTTT. It encodes CASKSPRQGMNTEAFF.

This clonotype has at least ten counts. The chain carries TRBV7-6 and TRBJ2-3; D perhaps matches TRBD2 (7 bases). This CDR3 spans 16 amino acids. CDR1 and CDR2 (germline): SGHVS, FNYEAQ. V lost 4 bases and J 6 bases, leaving 20 bases between the germline ends. The CDR3 loop is CASSYLWGAGRDTQYF. CDR3 DNA: TGTGCCAGCAGCTACCTTTGGGGGGCCGGGAGGGATACGCAGTATTTT.

This clonotype was counted ten times or more. The chain carries TRBV11-2 and TRBJ2-4; D gene uncertain. CDR1 and CDR2 (germline): SGHAT, FQNNGV. The CDR3 covers 11 residues. V lost 0 bases, J lost 6 bases, and 0 bases lay in between. The CDR3: CASSLENIQYF. CDR3 bases: TGTGCCAGCAGCTTAGAAAACATTCAGTACTTC.

This clonotype was recorded many times. The chain recombines TRBV20-1 with TRBJ2-3, with 10 bases matching TRBD1. The germline CDR1 and CDR2 sequences are DFQATT and SNEGSKA (reference sequence). This CDR3 is built from 17 residues. The junction had 13 bases not matched to a gene; V was cut back by 6 bases and J by 1 base. CDR3: CSASGATGTGGTDTQYF. The CDR3 coding sequence is TGCAGTGCCTCAGGGGCTACCGGGACAGGGGGCACAGATACGCAGTATTTT.

The V gene is TRBV6-5, the J gene TRBJ1-1; 9 bases are a match to TRBD1. Per germline, CDR1 MNHEY and CDR2 SVGAGI. The CDR3 runs 14 residues. Trimming at V came to 5 bases and at J to 6 bases, leaving 7 bases not matched to a gene. The CDR3 protein is CASSPGQGIAEAFF. DNA for the CDR3: TGTGCCAGCAGTCCGGGACAGGGTATCGCTGAAGCTTTCTTT.

V and J are TRBV20-1 and TRBJ2-1; TRBD2 matches 10 bases. V trimming: 5 bases; J trimming: 5 bases; junction bases outside the gene matches: 12. CDR1 and CDR2 from the germline V gene are DFQATT and SNEGSKA (reference sequence). The CDR3 covers 16 residues. For the CDR3, the DNA is TGCAGTGCTCCTCCTATAGCGGGGGGAACCCACAATGAGCAGTTCTTC. Translated, it gives CSAPPIAGGTHNEQFF.

This clonotype was recorded many times. The chain couples TRBV20-1 to TRBJ1-3; D is unclear. The CDR3 has 17 residues. Germline CDR1 is DFQATT and CDR2 is SNEGSKA (reference sequence). V dropped 0 bases and J dropped 0 bases, with 15 bases sitting between them. The CDR3 here is CSARDVNGISSGNTIYF. The CDR3 region has the DNA TGCAGTGCTAGAGATGTTAACGGAATCAGCTCTGGAAACACCATATATTTT.

This clonotype was counted at least ten times. The chain is built from TRBV29-1 and TRBJ1-1; D unclear. CDR1 SQVTM and CDR2 ANQGSEA come from the germline V gene. CDR3 length: 12 residues. V was clipped by 5 bases and J by 3 bases, with 10 bases between them. CDR3: CSVWNTYTEAFF. The CDR3 DNA reads as TGCAGCGTTTGGAACACGTACACTGAAGCTTTCTTT.

This clonotype has ten or more counts. The CDR3 is CASRRTGVGEQFF. CDR3 coding DNA: TGTGCCAGCAGACGCACAGGGGTGGGTGAGCAGTTCTTC. The V gene is TRBV27, the J gene TRBJ2-1; 7 nucleotides agree with TRBD1. Germline CDR1 and CDR2: MNHEY and SMNVEV (reference sequence). Unmatched junction bases numbered 8, after V lost 6 bases and J lost 9 bases. This CDR3 comprises 13 residues.